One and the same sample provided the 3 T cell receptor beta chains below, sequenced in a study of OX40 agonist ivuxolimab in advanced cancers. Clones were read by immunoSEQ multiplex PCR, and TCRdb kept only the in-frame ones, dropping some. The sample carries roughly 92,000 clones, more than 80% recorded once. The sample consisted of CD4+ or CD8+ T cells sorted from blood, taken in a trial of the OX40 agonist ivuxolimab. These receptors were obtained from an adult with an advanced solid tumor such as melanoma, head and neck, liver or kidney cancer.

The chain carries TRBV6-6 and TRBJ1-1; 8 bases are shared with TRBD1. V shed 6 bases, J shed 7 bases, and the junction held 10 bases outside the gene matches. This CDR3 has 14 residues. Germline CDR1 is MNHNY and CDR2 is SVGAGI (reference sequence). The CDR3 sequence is CASSPQTGENEAFF. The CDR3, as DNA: TGTGCCAGCAGCCCCCAGACAGGGGAAAATGAAGCTTTCTTT.

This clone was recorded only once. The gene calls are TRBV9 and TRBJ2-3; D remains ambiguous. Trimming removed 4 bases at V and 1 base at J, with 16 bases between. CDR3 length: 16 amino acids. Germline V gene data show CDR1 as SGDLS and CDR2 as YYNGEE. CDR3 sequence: CASSPDGELRTDTQYF. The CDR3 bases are TGTGCCAGCAGCCCCGACGGCGAGCTCCGCACAGATACGCAGTATTTT.

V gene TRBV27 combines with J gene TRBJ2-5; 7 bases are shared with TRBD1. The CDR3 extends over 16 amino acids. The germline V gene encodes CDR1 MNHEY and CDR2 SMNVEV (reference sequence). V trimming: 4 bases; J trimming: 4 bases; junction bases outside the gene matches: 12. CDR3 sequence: CASSSRAPHRGETQYF. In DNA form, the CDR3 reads TGTGCCAGCAGTTCGCGGGCCCCACACAGGGGAGAGACCCAGTACTTC.